This T cell receptor (beta chain) emerged from a study of low-dose radiotherapy and immunotherapy resistance in tumors. As to time point: before trial treatment. TRAV- and TRBV-specific primers, spanning alpha and beta chains, primed first-strand cDNA. Amplification of TCRs used a constant-region primer and V-primer adapter for roughly 22 PCR cycles. One entry per CDR3 protein, called by TCRdb with MiXCR from the reads. The table includes about 60,000 distinct CDR3 sequences, 20% to 25% detected once. The sample was PBMCs, taken before treatment. This sequence was found in a male donor with prostate cancer.

The CDR3 spells CAASSLGSSGANVLTF. Here the CDR3 DNA reads TGCGCCGCCAGCAGCTTGGGGTCGTCTGGGGCCAACGTCCTGACTTTC. The rearrangement uses TRBV5-1 and TRBJ2-6; D is unclear. The V and J ends lost 10 bases and 1 base respectively, with 18 bases between them. Germline lookup yields CDR1 SGHRS and CDR2 YFSETQ. The CDR3 contains 16 residues.